A selection of T cell receptor beta chains follows, all from one sample in a study of blood T cell repertoires in COVID-19. Measured with immunoSEQ multiplex PCR; TCRdb has only the in-frame clones, and not every one. The repertoire holds 30,000 to 45,000 clones, with around four fifths as singletons. The source material was peripheral blood. These receptors were collected from a human donor in a cohort sampled during active COVID-19. The conserved cysteine and the conserved F or W are not part of the CDR3 here. The order of the fields is V gene, J gene, CDR3 protein.

>TRBV7-8|TRBJ1-1
ASRQGEGTEAF
>TRBV5-1|TRBJ2-5
ASSSTQETQY
>TRBV5-8|TRBJ1-2
ASSPTGHYGYT
>TRBV6-1|TRBJ1-6
ASSEKGVFNSPLH
>TRBV11-2|TRBJ2-1
ASSLVGSISYNEQF
>TRBV7-2|TRBJ1-5
ASSLDPGPNQPQH
>TRBV15|TRBJ1-5
ATSRGQGYQPQH
>TRBV7-6|TRBJ1-2
ASSSPGTGMYGYT
>TRBV4-2|TRBJ1-2
ASSQETSSAYGYT
>TRBV5-4|TRBJ2-3
ASSFTGTDTQY
>TRBV19|TRBJ1-2
ASSLTDRGLGYT
>TRBV30|TRBJ1-2
AWSREKIYGYT
>TRBV6-6|TRBJ2-2
ASIGSGTVNTGELF
>TRBV18|TRBJ2-5
ASSPFLEGGKETQY
>TRBV6-2/TRBV6-3|TRBJ1-1
ASSKRTGASSQAF
>TRBV6-5|TRBJ1-1
ASKPSTEAF
>TRBV3-1/TRBV3-2|TRBJ2-7
ASSQEPGGYEQY
>TRBV2|TRBJ2-5
ASSGYQETQY